What follows are 23 T cell receptor beta chains derived from one specimen sequenced in a study of Ad26.COV2.S vaccination and SARS-CoV-2 variants. Here immunoSEQ multiplex PCR was the method, and the copy in TCRdb shows in-frame clones only, minus some. The sample includes about 460,000 clones, 80% to 90% of them seen just once. Treatment indicated: some 19 received Ad26.COV2.S at low or high dose, single or two shots; roughly 5 received placebo; per-sample allocation not given. Day 63 following the first vaccine or placebo injection was when the samples were taken. The sequences come from peripheral blood, collected in a trial of Ad26.COV2.S vaccine versus placebo. All receptors come from a person between 18 and 59 years old who received the Ad26.COV2.S COVID-19 vaccine or a placebo.

V is TRBV19 and J is TRBJ2-3; D is unresolved. This CDR3 comprises 14 residues. V lost 1 base, J lost 0 bases, and 5 bases lay in between. Looked up from germline, CDR1 is LNHDA and CDR2 is SQIVND (reference sequence). The CDR3 protein is CASSIGTSTDTQYF. The CDR3 DNA is TGTGCCAGTAGTATAGGAACTAGCACAGATACGCAGTATTTT.

This chain's CDR3 is CASSADAPVTDTQYF. The CDR3, as DNA: TGTGCCAGCAGCGCGGACGCACCTGTAACAGATACGCAGTATTTT. The V gene is TRBV9, the J gene TRBJ2-3; unclear D gene. The germline V gene has CDR1 SGDLS and CDR2 YYNGEE. V lost 3 bases, J lost 3 bases, and 14 bases lay in between. This CDR3 region has 15 residues.

The chain combines TRBV4-1 with TRBJ1-1; D call uncertain. Germline V gives CDR1 MGHRA, CDR2 YSYEKL. The CDR3 consists of 14 residues. Trimming took off 4 bases at V and 1 base at J, with 10 bases between the two ends. The CDR3 here is CASSREGRNTEAFF. Here the CDR3 DNA reads TGCGCCAGCAGCCGGGAGGGTCGGAACACTGAAGCTTTCTTT.

In its sample, this clone was seen once. The chain carries TRBV6-6 and TRBJ2-5; D may be TRBD1 (6 bases). The CDR3 spans 11 residues. Per germline, CDR1 MNHNY and CDR2 SVGAGI (reference sequence). The ends were cut back, 6 bases at V and 4 bases at J, with 6 bases in the middle. CDR3 residues: CASRTGETQYF. The DNA for the CDR3 is TGTGCCAGCAGGACAGGAGAGACCCAGTACTTC.

This clone was detected a few times. This chain uses TRBV7-2 with TRBJ2-7, with D perhaps matching TRBD1 or TRBD2 (5 bases each). This CDR3 contains 14 residues. Trimming left V 1 base short and J 3 bases short, with 10 bases between. Looked up from germline, CDR1 is SGHTA and CDR2 is FQGNSA. CDR3 sequence (DNA): TGTGCCAGCAGCTTAGAGTGGGGGAACTACGAGCAGTACTTC. This codes for CASSLEWGNYEQYF.

The count of this clone is one. The V and J genes are TRBV7-8 and TRBJ1-2; 7 bases are shared with TRBD1. J was trimmed by 6 bases and V by 0 bases; bases with no gene match: 10. This CDR3 region has 16 residues. Germline V CDR1 and CDR2: SGHVS, FQNEAQ. The CDR3 here is CASSLARVDRADGYTF. CDR3 DNA sequence: TGTGCCAGCAGCTTAGCACGAGTCGACAGGGCGGATGGCTACACCTTC.

The chain has TRBV16 and TRBJ2-7; TRBD2 aligns across 11 bases. The CDR3 runs 17 residues. Trimming took 4 bases from V and 1 from J; bases not matched to a gene: 9. Germline V gene data show CDR1 as KGHSY and CDR2 as FQNENV. CDR3 in amino acids: CASSLHRGTSGSYEQYF. DNA of the CDR3: TGTGCCAGCAGCCTACACAGGGGGACTAGCGGTTCCTACGAGCAGTACTTC.

There are a few counts of this clone. The chain employs TRBV6-5 and TRBJ1-2; D uncertain. Germline V gene lookup returns CDR1 MNHEY and CDR2 SVGAGI. Between the trimmed V and J ends, which lost 0 bases and 0 bases, there was a span of 8 bases. The CDR3 totals 15 residues. The CDR3 region has the DNA TGTGCCAGCAGTTACTCGACGAGCGCTAACTATGGCTACACCTTC. Its protein product is CASSYSTSANYGYTF.

The chain is built from TRBV5-4 and TRBJ2-7; perhaps D is TRBD1 or TRBD2 (5 bases each). V was cut by 1 base and J by 3 bases, with 17 bases left in between. The CDR3 length is 16 residues. CDR1 is SGHNT, CDR2 YYREEE, per germline (reference sequence). The CDR3 loop is CASSLRLRDGDYEQYF. The CDR3 DNA reads TGTGCCAGCAGCTTGCGCCTCCGGGACGGAGACTACGAGCAGTACTTC.

About this clone: The sample holds other DNA sequences that translate to the same CDR3. The chain couples TRBV3-1 (or the pseudogene TRBV3-2) to TRBJ2-6; the D is unclear. Per the germline V gene, CDR1 is LGHDT and CDR2 is YNNKEL (reference sequence). Trimming took off 1 base at V and 4 bases at J, with 8 bases between the two ends. The length of the CDR3 is 15 residues. The CDR3 sequence is CASSQGFSGANVLTF. The CDR3 nucleotides are TGTGCCAGCAGCCAAGGATTCTCCGGGGCCAACGTCCTGACTTTC.

This rearrangement joins TRBV6-5 to TRBJ1-1; TRBD1 matches at 9 bases. The V gene's germline CDR1 is MNHEY and CDR2 SVGAGI. CDR3 length: 16 amino acids. V shed 2 bases, J shed 0 bases, and the junction held 4 bases outside the gene matches. The CDR3 spells CASSYGGQGLNTEAFF. The CDR3 DNA reads as TGTGCCAGCAGTTACGGGGGACAGGGTCTGAACACTGAAGCTTTCTTT.

V and J are TRBV7-9 and TRBJ1-4; a possible D gene is TRBD1 (5 bases). The length of the CDR3 is 17 residues. Trimming left V 1 base short and J 0 bases short, with 12 bases between. CDR1 and CDR2 from the germline V gene are SEHNR and FQNEAQ (reference sequence). The CDR3 here is CASSLVRAQATNEKLFF. The CDR3 DNA is TGTGCCAGCAGCTTAGTCAGGGCGCAGGCAACTAATGAAAAACTGTTTTTT.

CDR3 sequence (DNA): TGTGCCAGTAGTTATCGGAATCAGCCCCAGCATTTT. Translating gives CASSYRNQPQHF. V is TRBV19 and J is TRBJ1-5; D is unresolved. Germline CDR1 reads LNHDA; CDR2 reads SQIVND (reference sequence). The CDR3 loop spans 12 amino acids. V lost 5 bases and J 4 bases, leaving 6 bases between the germline ends.

The chain couples TRBV19 to TRBJ1-6; 7 bases match TRBD1. Germline CDR1 reads LNHDA; CDR2 reads SQIVND (reference sequence). Losses at the gene ends were 7 bases for V and 7 bases for J; bases not matched to a gene: 10. The CDR3 runs 15 residues. CDR3 amino acids: CASTRDRPLNSPLHF. The CDR3 DNA is TGTGCCAGTACCCGGGACAGACCTTTGAATTCACCCCTCCACTTT. The full variable domain, with the rest looked up from reference TRBV19 and TRBJ1-6, is DGGITQSPKYLFRKEGQNVTLSCEQNLNHDAMYWYRQDPGQGLRLIYYSQIVNDFQKGDIAEGYSVSREKKESFPLTVTSAQKNPTAFYLCASTRDRPLNSPLHFGNGTRLTVT.

The chain uses TRBV18 and TRBJ2-1, with TRBD2 identical over 7 bases. Germline V CDR1 and CDR2: KGHSH, LQKENI. CDR3 length: 15 amino acids. J lost 4 bases, V lost 3 bases, and 6 bases had no gene match. The chain's CDR3 is CASSPGASGYNEQFF. The CDR3 DNA reads as TGTGCCAGCTCACCTGGGGCTAGCGGTTACAATGAGCAGTTCTTC.

The chain is built from TRBV7-3 and TRBJ2-1, with a weak D call TRBD1 (6 bases). Germline-derived CDR1 and CDR2 are SGHTA and FQGTGA. The CDR3 covers 16 residues. The V gene lost 5 bases and the J gene lost 6 bases, with 20 bases spanning the gap. The DNA for the CDR3 is TGTGCCAGCAGCCCGTCGACAGGCAGTTTTTTCAATGAGCAGTTCTTC. Protein sequence: CASSPSTGSFFNEQFF.

The rearrangement uses TRBV6-5 and TRBJ1-3; D is unresolved. Germline lookup yields CDR1 MNHEY and CDR2 SVGAGI. V was cut by 0 bases and J by 2 bases, with 11 bases left in between. The CDR3 totals 16 residues. The CDR3 nucleotides read TGTGCCAGCAGTTACTCGACCATATTAACTGGAAACACCATATATTTT. The encoded protein is CASSYSTILTGNTIYF.

The chain joins TRBV3-1 (or the pseudogene TRBV3-2) to TRBJ1-6, with a weak D call TRBD1 (6 bases). The CDR3 sequence is 17 residues long. The germline gives CDR1 LGHDT, CDR2 YNNKEL (reference sequence). Trimming shortened V by 0 bases and J by 10 bases, and 19 bases separated the two germline ends. Here the CDR3 reads CASSQDNPTGGWSPLHF. DNA of the CDR3: TGTGCCAGCAGCCAAGATAATCCAACGGGGGGCTGGTCACCCCTCCACTTT.

This clone has a single count. The V call is TRBV9, the J call TRBJ2-5; 7 nucleotides align to TRBD2. The CDR3 is 15 amino acids. The V gene end was trimmed by 0 bases and the J gene end by 5 bases; junction bases not matched to a gene: 7. The germline V gene has CDR1 SGDLS and CDR2 YYNGEE. The CDR3 region is CASSVDGGSGETQYF. The CDR3 DNA is TGTGCCAGCAGCGTAGACGGCGGGAGCGGGGAGACCCAGTACTTC.

The rearrangement uses TRBV5-1 and TRBJ2-1, with 9 bases fitting TRBD1. The CDR3 totals 13 residues. Germline lookup yields CDR1 SGHRS and CDR2 YFSETQ. Germline trimming cut 8 bases from V and 8 bases from J; bases unmatched to any gene: 8. CDR3 protein: CARRDRVLDEQFF. The DNA of the CDR3 is TGCGCCAGGCGGGACAGGGTATTGGATGAGCAGTTCTTC.

The chain joins TRBV9 to TRBJ2-2, with 10 positions matching TRBD1. Germline CDR1 and CDR2: SGDLS and YYNGEE. The CDR3 is 16 amino acids. The V and J ends lost 0 bases and 4 bases, in that order; junction bases with no gene match: 3. As DNA, the CDR3 is TGTGCCAGCAGCGTAGGCGGGACAGGGGCCACCGGGGAGCTGTTTTTT. It yields the protein CASSVGGTGATGELFF.

This clone was observed once. The chain has TRBV11-2 and TRBJ2-1, with TRBD2 matching over 7 bases. This CDR3 comprises 16 residues. Germline V gives CDR1 SGHAT, CDR2 FQNNGV. Unmatched junction bases numbered 14, after V lost 6 bases and J lost 6 bases. The CDR3: CASRRPGGGISNEQFF. The CDR3 DNA sequence: TGTGCCAGCAGACGACCCGGCGGGGGAATTTCCAATGAGCAGTTCTTC.

The genes are TRBV6-6 and TRBJ1-3, with TRBD1 matching 8 bases. This CDR3 contains 14 residues. Trimming took 6 bases from V and 2 from J; bases not matched to a gene: 3. CDR1 and CDR2 (germline): MNHNY, SVGAGI (reference sequence). CDR3 region: CASSTGQAGNTIYF. The CDR3 nucleotides read TGTGCCAGCAGCACGGGACAGGCTGGAAACACCATATATTTT.